The TCR beta chain described here comes from a study of T cell clonality in common variable immunodeficiency. General observations from the study: Common variable immunodeficiency TCR beta sequences reportedly had fewer deletions and N-nucleotide insertions. CVID subjects showed higher TCRbeta clonality than healthy controls.

The CVID group had more than 12 females and approximately 30 males, mean age approximately 40. This clone was detected many times. Its target is unknown. The read gets to within 3 residues of the CDR3 end, and the germline J gene fills in the rest. Equal genomic DNA amounts from CVID and control samples were sequenced. Libraries were prepared by immunoSEQ multiplex PCR; TCRdb keeps only in-frame clonotypes and omits some of them. The repertoire shows several thousand clones, none seen only once; the top ten take around 4.2%. The CDR3 length is 15 residues. V was cut by 7 bases and J by 7 bases, with 20 bases left in between. Germline assignment: CDR1 SNHLY and CDR2 FYNNEI.

Sequencing was carried out using peripheral blood mononuclear cells. The V gene is TRBV2, the J gene TRBJ2-1; D not certain. The sequence came from a human donor with common variable immunodeficiency. The DNA read from the CDR3 is TGTGCCAGCACGGTTTGGTCTTCTCAAGGGAATGAG. Encoded protein: CASTVWSSQGNE. In full, the CDR3 reads CASTVWSSQGNEQFF.